This T cell receptor (beta chain) was sequenced for a study of cytomegalovirus exposure and HLA in healthy donors (dated by TCRdb to about 2017). Regarding the study in general: An earlier analysis of some 500 of the donors reported 250 to 300 Gb of sequence data and approximately 110 million unique TCR beta sequences from around 200 million T cells. An early release that covered some 640 HLA-typed donors contained 250 to 350 gigabases of sequencing data and tens of millions of unique TCR sequences. Of the roughly 400 genotyped donors, roughly 80% fell in the genetic ancestry cluster associated with self-reported Caucasian donors. The study aimed to test whether signatures of past pathogen exposure could be identified by cataloging public T cell receptors. The study profiled the T cell repertoires of hundreds of subjects by immunosequencing and related them to cytomegalovirus serostatus. Besides the first cohort of 500 to 700 subjects, a separate validation cohort made up of over 100 different subjects was used. To predict cytomegalovirus infection status, the study combined high-throughput TCR immunosequencing, statistical association of individual TCRs with disease status, and machine learning. In a later analysis, previously published TCR beta repertoires from roughly 710 donors were re-analyzed and high-resolution HLA genotyping was added so that TCR occurrence patterns could be studied. Rather than drawing on any new phenotypic data, the later analysis identified candidate immune exposures from TCR beta sequences and the way those sequences occurred across donors. An earlier analysis of a few hundred of the donors applied high-throughput TCR beta sequencing to assess whether each TCR beta V gene segment acted as functional or pseudogenic. Alongside the repertoire data, information on donor age, sex, ethnicity and CMV serostatus was compiled. In a later genetic analysis, genome-wide SNP genotypes for about three fifths of the 666 donors were used, and that subset was treated as a discovery cohort. Every discovery cohort repertoire had been produced on one sequencing platform. Both class I and class II loci were covered by HLA typing, at four-digit resolution. The number of donors typed differed by locus, with roughly 629-640 for A, B, C, DRB1 and DQB1, 522 for DQA1, under 610 for DPA1, and approximately 470 for DPB1. Several DR-DQ haplotypes were treated as single units for association and clustering because of strong linkage in the cohort. Among approximately 370 genotyped donors of the cohort, an average of roughly 230,000 unique TCR beta nucleotide sequences was sequenced per donor, of which about 19% were non-productive.

CDR3 length: 14 amino acids, cysteine to phenylalanine. Kept here is only the CDR3 DNA, which spans 42 bases and is read in frame from base 1. V gives up 5 bases and J gives up 0 bases, and the segment between their germline ends measures 11 bases. In the germline V gene, CDR1 corresponds to SGHDT and CDR2 to YYEEEE. In total, roughly 670 healthy bone marrow donors made up the cohort. At the time of sampling, all cohort members were nominally healthy, though unrecorded immune exposures were likely present. The donor was CMV seronegative and was included in the group of under 450 seronegative cohort members. Each donor provided a peripheral blood sample, and peripheral blood mononuclear cells were used for TCR beta sequencing. Genomic DNA extraction from the blood cell samples was performed with the Qiagen DNeasy Blood Extraction Kit. The paper as a whole reports these results and caveats: Broadly in line with IMGT annotations, most TCR beta V segments showed up in productive rearrangements about 90% or about 30% of the time in an earlier analysis of several hundred of the donors. Specific HLA alleles were associated with more than 15,000 TCR beta sequences at a false discovery rate of 0.05 in a later analysis. Linkage disequilibrium might explain the correlated functional status among segregating V segments, but an unknown experimental factor could not be excluded. Most TCR sequences were seen in very few donors, while some public TCRs were found in many individuals. A further reported finding was that TCR beta sequences accurately predicted the HLA-A and HLA-B alleles for most subjects in the first cohort. A later genetic analysis reported fewer N-insertions in productive TCRs among donors in an Asian-associated ancestry cluster than the roughly 700-donor mean. Because some donors lacked HLA typing at each locus, the association tests relied only on the typed subset. Seventeen rarely observed V segments, including chromosome 9 orphons, were excluded from the earlier analysis of about 500 of the donors because counts were too low. A cluster of highly shared sequence variants was judged likely to be a technical artifact of the sequencing pipeline. A later genetic analysis associated a missense DCLRE1C variant with V-gene and J-gene trimming of TCR beta chains, and an independent cohort replicated the association. Several of the top co-occurrence clusters appeared to be linked to parvovirus B19, influenza, CMV and Epstein-Barr virus, according to a later analysis. A few of the identified cytomegalovirus-associated TCR beta chains were confirmed in vitro to be specific for cytomegalovirus antigens. The study gave a list of more than 150 TCR beta chains associated with cytomegalovirus. In a later analysis, HLA-associated TCR beta chains were found to be more clonally expanded and to have lower generation probabilities than equally common non-associated chains. Sequencing depth was assumed to be roughly uniform across donors in the presence/absence analyses, though that assumption may not hold. In this cohort, only TCR beta chains were sequenced, and detectable features were limited by the absence of alpha or paired-chain data. The 87-base-pair reads could not distinguish some IMGT-functional V segments, including TRBV6-2 and TRBV6-3, so those segments were excluded. The classifier was reported to diagnose cytomegalovirus status with high specificity and sensitivity in both the original and validation cohorts. A later analysis found that TCR association rates varied across HLA loci, with DRB1 alleles showing the most associated TCRs and HLA-C alleles the fewest. It was suggested by the authors that the approach could potentially be generalized to other disease states and immunological phenotypes. According to a later analysis, most CMV-associated TCR beta chains appeared to be HLA-restricted, and the HLA associations seemed to be driven largely by CMV exposure. CMV serostatus was the only immune exposure information available for the cohort. When HLA alleles, especially DR and DQ, strongly co-occurred, attributing TCR associations to individual alleles was difficult.

This clone was seen just once. Which antigen it targets is not known. No base quality values were provided; no much bigger clone lies one nucleotide off. The same CDR3 is also encoded by other DNA sequences in this sample. The method was the immunoSEQ multiplex PCR assay. For the multiplex PCR, a mixture combining 60 forward primers for TCR Vbeta segments and 13 reverse primers for TCR Jbeta segments was used. A multiplex PCR assay on genomic DNA amplified the CDR3 region of rearranged TCR beta genes. The Illumina HiSeq System was used to sequence the amplified TCR beta libraries as 87-base-pair reads. In the authors' own workflow: Across the 500 to 750 repertoires, a later analysis counted tens of millions of unique TCR beta chains, some 11 million of which were shared by at least two donors. To remove PCR and sequencing errors, raw reads were error-corrected and collapsed into unique sequences using a nearest-neighbor algorithm that merged closely related sequences. V, D and J gene segments were assigned by aligning CDR3 sequences to IMGT reference sequences. Each retained sequence needed at least a six-nucleotide match to both a V gene segment and a J gene segment. A rearrangement counted as productive if the CDR3 had no stop codons and remained in frame with V and J, and every other rearrangement counted as non-productive. Following IMGT convention, CDR3 was defined as the stretch from the second conserved V-encoded cysteine up to the conserved J-encoded phenylalanine. Sequences without an unambiguous match to a single V gene segment were excluded from the earlier analysis of almost 600 of the donors. An earlier analysis of 587 of the donors called V segments functional above 56.7% productive rearrangements and segregating when the between-donor standard deviation exceeded 5%. To diagnose cytomegalovirus status from the catalog of TCR beta chain sequences, a statistical classification framework was built. A later analysis assigned V and J genes by comparing TCR nucleotide sequences with IMGT/GENE-DB human TR gene sequences. In a later analysis, CDR3 sequences and most-parsimonious VDJ recombination scenarios were assigned using the TCRdist pipeline. In a later analysis, every TCR beta chain was defined by the combination of its CDR3 amino acid sequence and its V-gene family, and reads without a unique V-gene family were dropped. To address suspected cross-contamination and a sequencing artifact, a later analysis removed under 600 highly shared, low-generation-probability nucleotide sequences. In a later analysis, a clonal expansion index for each public chain was calculated from normalized within-repertoire ranks of inferred template counts. A later analysis computed generation probabilities with a VDJ recombination model fitted to out-of-frame rearrangements, and checked the results against IGoR. A later analysis scored TCR-TCR, TCR-HLA and TCR-CMV co-occurrence with hypergeometric tests, applying a repertoire-size bias correction to TCR pairs. To estimate false discovery rates, a later analysis permuted the HLA or CMV assignments 20 times. In a later analysis, co-occurring TCRs were grouped using DBSCAN, with TCRdist sequence similarity added in when clustering inside HLA-allele-positive subsets. For co-occurrence clustering, repertoires with fewer than 30,000 or more than 120,000 public chains were excluded, along with several repertoires with anomalous nucleotide sharing. Drawn from immuneACCESS, this table holds only the in-frame rearrangements with V and J called that TCRdb kept. Clones are partly lost; checked studies trace under half to an unresolved V gene and leave the rest unexplained. D and trimming were read from the DNA, whereas the V and J calls and clone size are those reported in that table. The sample includes around 200,000 clones, with 81% observed a single time. Of the sample, around 4% is held by the ten largest clones.

The sequenced sample was PBMCs. Here the chain combines TRBV5-6 and TRBJ2-5; the D segment cannot be called with confidence. This clonotype was sampled from a man over 45 in good health and CMV-seronegative. CDR3 protein: CASRPRSYQETQYF. The bases read TGTGCCAGCAGGCCCCGGTCGTACCAAGAGACCCAGTACTTC.